Listed below are T cell receptor beta chains from one sample, sequenced in a study of blood T cell repertoires in COVID-19. Here immunoSEQ multiplex PCR was the method, and the copy in TCRdb shows in-frame clones only, minus some. The profile shows about 160,000 clones, more than 65% of them singletons. Sequenced: PBMCs or T cells enriched from blood (not recorded which). These receptors originate from a man aged 60 to 69 who had recovered from COVID-19. Each CDR3 is given with its conserved first and last residue.

TRBJ2-7 | TRBV11-2 | CASSLDSMGQIVYEQYF
TRBJ2-1 | TRBV4-1 | CASSQTSNRVPYNEQFF
TRBJ1-3 | TRBV9 | CASTIGSPSGNTIYF
TRBJ2-5 | TRBV7-7 | CASSLAGTGTETQYF
TRBJ2-1 | TRBV6-5 | CASRYIAVGYREQFF
TRBJ2-5 | TRBV24-1 | CATSPISGGPTQETQYF
TRBJ2-7 | TRBV15 | CATSRASRTSSYEQYF
TRBJ1-1 | TRBV19 | CASSITVNTEAFF
TRBJ1-1 | TRBV11-2 | CASSLAWGQNTEAFF
TRBJ2-3 | TRBV2 | CASNFLAGVSTDTQYF
TRBJ2-7 | TRBV7-3 | CASSLGAGEGEQYF
TRBJ1-5 | TRBV19 | CATKTGPGASNQPQHF
TRBJ1-1 | TRBV7-9 | CASSRGQGELAFF
TRBJ1-3 | TRBV3-1/TRBV3-2 | CASSQDDSSGNTIYF
TRBJ1-1 | TRBV7-2 | CASSIRTRMNTEAFF
TRBJ1-1 | TRBV6-5 | CASIREIQGFTEAFF
TRBJ1-3 | TRBV12-5 | CASGQGGGNTIYF
TRBJ2-3 | TRBV5-1 | CASSLVLAVRADTQYF
TRBJ2-5 | TRBV5-6 | CASSPRGGVQETQYF
TRBJ1-2 | TRBV19 | CASSITRADYGYTF
TRBJ2-1 | TRBV30 | CACRVVSYNEQFF
TRBJ1-2 | TRBV5-1 | CASSLALSGESGYTF
TRBJ1-3 | TRBV19 | CASSIRGGRSGNTIYF
TRBJ2-2 | TRBV7-8 | CASSLAGEPGTGELFF
TRBJ1-4 | TRBV15 | CATTPGQGNEKLFF
TRBJ1-2 | TRBV28 | CASNTLGPYGGYGYTF
TRBJ2-7 | TRBV7-9 | CASSSSGYEQYF
TRBJ1-1 | TRBV6-5 | CASRQEGTEAFF
TRBJ2-2 | TRBV14 | CASRLKGAGELFF
TRBJ1-4 | TRBV4-1 | CASSHITGFLSTNEKLFF
TRBJ2-4 | TRBV5-5 | CASSWTGGAKNIQYF
TRBJ1-2 | TRBV30 | CAWSVRRGGNYGYTF
TRBJ2-7 | TRBV11-1 | CASSLRGRTYEQYF
TRBJ2-3 | TRBV12-3/TRBV12-4 | CASSGGSTDTQYF
TRBJ1-6 | TRBV7-2 | CASSSSSSYNSPLHF
TRBJ1-1 | TRBV28 | CASSPPRVNTEAFF
TRBJ1-3 | TRBV5-4 | CASSLAGGAGNTIYF
TRBJ1-4 | TRBV30 | CAWSYRFNEKLFF
TRBJ2-4 | TRBV15 | CATSREALAGGIGKNIQYF
TRBJ1-6 | TRBV11-3 | CASSLEPGEPNSPLHF
TRBJ2-1 | TRBV28 | CASSWPGQGSNEQFF
TRBJ1-4 | TRBV7-2 | CASSLGDRGPKLFF
TRBJ1-5 | TRBV27 | CASRSGTGHQPQHF
TRBJ1-3 | TRBV28 | CASTYPGGRSGNTIYF
TRBJ2-7 | TRBV29-1 | CSALAVDSGFSHEQYF
TRBJ1-2 | TRBV5-1 | CASSLGLGQGNYGYTF
TRBJ2-3 | TRBV18 | CASSPLAGGLTDTQYF
TRBJ1-2 | TRBV28 | CASSDSFSSNYGYTF
TRBJ2-3 | TRBV27 | CASTPRWTGSDTQYF
TRBJ2-1 | TRBV11-2 | CASSLEGLVVNEQFF
TRBJ1-2 | TRBV14 | CASSQNIRDRETNYGYTF